These 15 T cell receptor beta chains came from one sample sequenced in a study of preoperative IRX-2 immunotherapy in early breast cancer. The method was immunoSEQ multiplex PCR; TCRdb's version includes in-frame clones alone and lacks a portion of them. Among approximately 96,000 clones listed, just over 85% were seen once. Documented treatment: preoperative locoregional IRX-2 cytokine immunotherapy. This material consisted of tumor tissue, taken after IRX-2 immunotherapy. The receptors here all came from a human donor with breast cancer.

The chain carries TRBV7-4 and TRBJ1-2, with D possibly being TRBD1 (5 bases). Trimming took off 3 bases at V and 6 bases at J, with 14 bases between the two ends. The germline V gene encodes CDR1 SGHVT and CDR2 SQSDAQ. CDR3 length: 14 residues. The CDR3 reads CASSLFDRTDGYTF. CDR3 DNA sequence: TGTGCCAGCAGCTTGTTCGACAGAACCGATGGCTACACCTTC. The variable domain in full, with the rest retrieved from reference TRBV7-4 and TRBJ1-2, is GAGVSQSPRYKVAKRGRDVALRCDSISGHVTLYWYRQTLGQGSEVLTYSQSDAQRDKSGRPSGRFSAERPERSVSTLKIQRTEQGDSAVYLCASSLFDRTDGYTFGSGTRLTVV.

The chain employs TRBV6-8 and TRBJ2-7, with no clear D. CDR1 and CDR2 (germline): MNHGY, SAAAGT. Trimming shortened V by 6 bases and J by 0 bases, and 12 bases separated the two germline ends. The CDR3 is 14 residues long. The CDR3 region has the DNA TGTGCCAGCAGCCTCAGTCTCAACTCCTACGAGCAGTACTTC. It translates to CASSLSLNSYEQYF.

The chain recombines TRBV15 with TRBJ2-3, with 10 bases identical to TRBD2. The V segment lost 0 bases and the J segment 6 bases; nucleotides outside the gene matches: 6. Germline-derived CDR1 and CDR2 are LNHNV and YYDKDF (reference sequence). The CDR3 runs to 16 residues. CDR3 protein: CATSRDLSGGADTQYF. CDR3 coding DNA: TGTGCCACCAGCAGAGATCTGAGCGGGGGGGCGGATACGCAGTATTTT.

CDR3 in DNA: TGCGCCAGCACCAACAAGTACCAGACCGGGGAGCTGTTTTTT. Protein product: CASTNKYQTGELFF. The J gene is TRBJ2-2, the V gene TRBV5-1; D gene uncertain. Germline V gives CDR1 SGHRS, CDR2 YFSETQ. Trimming removed 6 bases from V and 5 bases from J, with 14 bases in between. This CDR3 has 14 residues. Together with reference TRBV5-1 and TRBJ2-2, the CDR3 gives the full variable domain: KAGVTQTPRYLIKTRGQQVTLSCSPISGHRSVSWYQQTPGQGLQFLFEYFSETQRNKGNFPGRFSGRQFSNSRSEMNVSTLELGDSALYLCASTNKYQTGELFFGEGSRLTVL.

This clone was observed a handful of times. The chain combines TRBV11-3 with TRBJ1-4; D remains ambiguous. Germline V gene lookup returns CDR1 SGHNT and CDR2 YENEEA. V lost 4 bases to trimming and J lost 4 bases, with 16 bases between them. The CDR3 runs 16 residues. DNA for the CDR3: TGTGCCAGCAGCTCAATCCGTGGGAGAAGTAATGAAAAACTGTTTTTT. Its protein is CASSSIRGRSNEKLFF.

J is TRBJ1-3 and V is TRBV6-7, with TRBD1 as a possible D gene (5 bases). TRBV6-7 is identified as an open reading frame with a role that is uncertain. The V end lost 6 bases, the J end lost 0 bases, and 12 bases lay between the germline ends. This CDR3 is built from 15 residues. The CDR3 here is CASSLQAYSGNTIYF. DNA for the CDR3: TGTGCCAGCAGCCTACAGGCATACTCTGGAAACACCATATATTTT.

The rearrangement uses TRBV7-1 and TRBJ1-4; the D gene is possibly TRBD1 (5 bases). TRBV7-1 is filed as an ORF, its function uncertain. The germline V and J ends were trimmed by 5 bases and 8 bases, with 12 bases remaining between them. This CDR3 contains 13 residues. DNA for the CDR3: TGTGCCAGCAGCCCCACGGGACGGGAAAAACTGTTTTTT. Translation gives CASSPTGREKLFF.

Ten or more counts support this clone. The chain couples TRBV11-3 to TRBJ2-3; perhaps TRBD2 as D (6 bases). This CDR3 has 16 residues. Between the trimmed V and J ends, which lost 5 bases and 5 bases, there was a span of 20 bases. Germline V lookup: CDR1 SGHNT, CDR2 YENEEA. The CDR3 nucleotides are TGTGCCAGCAGCCAGCTTACGGGAGAGTCGGGAGATACGCAGTATTTT. It specifies CASSQLTGESGDTQYF.

V and J are TRBV30 and TRBJ2-3; 8 bases are a match to TRBD1. Germline V gene lookup returns CDR1 GTSNPN and CDR2 SVGIG (reference sequence). J gave up 3 bases and V 5 bases, and 10 bases lay outside the gene matches. This CDR3 has 15 residues. This CDR3 is CAWGQGTGHTDTQYF. The DNA of the CDR3 is TGTGCCTGGGGACAGGGAACAGGTCATACAGATACGCAGTATTTT. The full variable domain, in which reference TRBV30 and TRBJ2-3 provide the parts outside the CDR3, is SQTIHQWPATLVQPVGSPLSLECTVEGTSNPNLYWYRQAAGRGLQLLFYSVGIGQISSEVPQNLSASRPQDRQFILSSKKLLLSDSGFYLCAWGQGTGHTDTQYFGPGTRLTVL.

This clone has just one count. This chain uses TRBV19 with TRBJ2-2, with 7 bases that match TRBD1. CDR3 length: 15 amino acids. Unmatched junction bases numbered 7, after V lost 4 bases and J lost 5 bases. The germline gives CDR1 LNHDA, CDR2 SQIVND (reference sequence). CDR3 in amino acids: CASSTSDRVTGELFF. In DNA form, the CDR3 reads TGTGCCAGTAGTACCTCTGACAGGGTTACCGGGGAGCTGTTTTTT.

The chain is built from TRBV29-1 and TRBJ1-1, with D possibly TRBD1 on 5 matching bases. CDR3 length: 12 amino acids. The germline CDR1 and CDR2 sequences are SQVTM and ANQGSEA. V lost 6 bases to trimming and J lost 4 bases, with 12 bases between them. The CDR3 reads CSVRGRGTEAFF. The CDR3 bases are TGCAGCGTCCGGGGGAGAGGCACTGAAGCTTTCTTT.

The V gene is TRBV18, the J gene TRBJ2-2; D is unclear. Germline V gene data show CDR1 as KGHSH and CDR2 as LQKENI. Trimming stripped 0 bases from V and 0 bases from J, with 5 bases between. CDR3 length equals 15 residues. CDR3 nucleotide sequence: TGTGCCAGCTCACCACCGAGGCCGAACACCGGGGAGCTGTTTTTT. This codes for CASSPPRPNTGELFF.

The rearrangement uses TRBV5-1 and TRBJ1-6, with D maybe TRBD1 (5 bases). The V and J ends lost 0 bases and 9 bases respectively, with 16 bases between them. This CDR3 is built from 16 residues. Germline V lookup: CDR1 SGHRS, CDR2 YFSETQ. CDR3 sequence: CASSLAAGSGGSPLHF. The CDR3 bases are TGCGCCAGCAGCTTGGCGGCAGGGTCGGGCGGTTCACCCCTCCACTTT. The full variable domain, rest sourced from reference TRBV5-1 and TRBJ1-6, is KAGVTQTPRYLIKTRGQQVTLSCSPISGHRSVSWYQQTPGQGLQFLFEYFSETQRNKGNFPGRFSGRQFSNSRSEMNVSTLELGDSALYLCASSLAAGSGGSPLHFGNGTRLTVT.

The chain combines TRBV28 with TRBJ2-7, with 7 bases that match TRBD1. CDR3 length: 14 amino acids. Germline CDR1 and CDR2: MDHEN and SYDVKM. V shed 5 bases and J 5 bases; nucleotides not matched to a gene: 9. CDR3 residues: CASSPLRTGHEQYF. For the CDR3, the DNA is TGTGCCAGCAGTCCCCTCCGGACAGGACACGAGCAGTACTTC.

The chain recombines TRBV9 with TRBJ1-1; tentatively, D is TRBD1 (6 bases). Germline V gene lookup returns CDR1 SGDLS and CDR2 YYNGEE. V shed 5 bases and J shed 4 bases, with 15 bases lying between them. CDR3 length: 14 amino acids. CDR3 DNA sequence: TGTGCCAGCAGTGGCTCCAGGGGAGGCACTGAAGCTTTCTTT. Translated, it gives CASSGSRGGTEAFF.